Shown below are 5 T cell receptor beta chains from a single sample sequenced in a study of cytomegalovirus exposure and HLA in healthy donors. PCR was performed using 60 Vbeta and 13 Jbeta primers. The protocol was immunoSEQ multiplex PCR, while the TCRdb copy is restricted to in-frame clones and leaves out a portion. The sample lists 150,000 to 250,000 clones, roughly four fifths occurring once. The sample was PBMCs. These TCRs come from a man aged 25-40 years in good health and CMV-seronegative.

Note on this clone: The junction differs from germline at one of its ends, possibly a read error. V usage is TRBV5-4 and J usage is TRBJ2-7; 8 nucleotides match TRBD1. Germline values: CDR1 SGHNT, CDR2 YYREEE (reference sequence). This CDR3 is built from 18 residues. CDR3 nucleotide sequence: TGTGCCAGCAGCTTGGCCAACCCTTTACAGGGGGATACCTACGAGCGGTACTTC. Encoded protein: CASSLANPLQGDTYERYF.

This clone was picked up one time. The rearrangement uses TRBV19 and TRBJ1-5; 8 nucleotides align to TRBD1. After removal of 5 bases from V and 0 bases from J, the junction contained 3 bases not matched to a gene. The CDR3 contains 15 residues. Germline V gene data show CDR1 as LNHDA and CDR2 as SQIVND (reference sequence). The CDR3 reads CASSWTGNSNQPQHF. The CDR3 nucleotides read TGTGCCAGTAGTTGGACAGGGAATAGCAATCAGCCCCAGCATTTT.

This clone was recorded only once. The identical CDR3 is also encoded by other nucleotide sequences in the sample. The chain couples TRBV11-3 to TRBJ2-1, with 12 bases identical to TRBD2. CDR3 length: 16 residues. From germline, CDR1 is SGHNT and CDR2 YENEEA. V was clipped by 1 base and J by 10 bases; unmatched bases: 8. CDR3 DNA: TGTGCCAGCAGCTTAGTCCTAGCGGGAGGGCCAGGGGAGCAGTTCTTC. This translates into CASSLVLAGGPGEQFF.

This clone was detected once. This chain connects TRBV5-6 to TRBJ2-5, with D possibly TRBD2 on 6 matching bases. The CDR3 covers 13 residues. Trimming left V 4 bases short and J 5 bases short, with 12 bases between. Germline values: CDR1 SGHDT, CDR2 YYEEEE. The CDR3 DNA follows: TGTGCCAGCAGCCGGAGGGGCGGGGAGACCCAGTACTTC. This translates into CASSRRGGETQYF.

The rearrangement uses TRBV6-1 and TRBJ2-3; D is unresolved. Between the trimmed V and J ends, which lost 7 bases and 0 bases, there was a span of 11 bases. This CDR3 spans 14 amino acids. CDR1 MNHNS and CDR2 SASEGT come from the germline V gene. The CDR3 protein is CASNRALSTDTQYF. The CDR3 nucleotides are TGTGCCAGCAACCGAGCGTTAAGCACAGATACGCAGTATTTT.